Listed here are 10 T cell receptor beta chains from one sample, sequenced in a study of cytomegalovirus exposure and HLA in healthy donors (dated by TCRdb to the late 2010s). The method behind the library was the immunoSEQ multiplex PCR assay. The multiplex PCR relied on a mix of 60 forward primers for TCR Vbeta segments and 13 reverse primers for TCR Jbeta segments. What TCRdb holds here is the immuneACCESS table cut down to in-frame rearrangements. Part of the clones is not present; checked against another copy, under half of the missing clones reflect an unresolved V gene, and the others are unexplained. The sample table lists about 150,000 clones, around 80% of them with a count of one. The ten largest clones capture approximately 1.5% of the sample. Material for sequencing was PBMCs. The receptors here all came from a male donor in good health and CMV-seronegative.

V gene TRBV29-1 combines with J gene TRBJ2-1; TRBD2 agrees at 9 bases. This CDR3 spans 14 amino acids. CDR1 and CDR2 from the germline V gene are SQVTM and ANQGSEA. The ends lost 1 base at V and 7 bases at J; junction bases unmatched: 5. The CDR3 sequence is CSVEGRGGRNEQFF. The CDR3, as DNA: TGCAGCGTTGAAGGGCGGGGGGGCCGTAATGAGCAGTTCTTC.

This sequence joins TRBV10-3 and TRBJ1-4, with D unclear. Germline values: CDR1 ENHRY, CDR2 SYGVKD. The CDR3 loop spans 14 amino acids. Trimming cost V 2 bases and J 6 bases, with 10 bases left between them. In nucleotides, the CDR3 is TGTGCCATCAGTGAGACGGTTAGTGATGAAAAACTGTTTTTT. It yields the protein CAISETVSDEKLFF.

The chain couples TRBV7-2 to TRBJ2-5; TRBD2 matches 7 bases. There are 15 residues in the CDR3. J gave up 0 bases and V 4 bases, and 5 bases lay outside the gene matches. Germline values: CDR1 SGHTA, CDR2 FQGNSA. CDR3 sequence reads: CASSSLGGYQETQYF. CDR3 coding DNA: TGTGCCAGCAGCTCCCTGGGGGGGTACCAAGAGACCCAGTACTTC. The entire variable domain, with the rest obtained from reference TRBV7-2 and TRBJ2-5, is as follows: GAGVSQSPSNKVTEKGKDVELRCDPISGHTALYWYRQSLGQGLEFLIYFQGNSAPDKSGLPSDRFSAERTGGSVSTLTIQRTQQEDSAVYLCASSSLGGYQETQYFGPGTRLLVL.

In this sample, this clone turned up once. The CDR3 nucleotides read TGCGCCAGCAGCTTGAGACTAGCGGCCACCGGGGAGCTGTTTTTT. Its protein product is CASSLRLAATGELFF. The chain uses TRBV5-1 and TRBJ2-2, with 9 bases identical to TRBD2. The CDR3 is 15 amino acids. Trimming removed 1 base from V and 4 bases from J; junction bases left unmatched: 2. Germline CDR1 and CDR2: SGHRS and YFSETQ.

The chain carries TRBV4-1 and TRBJ2-7; TRBD2 matches at 7 bases. CDR3 length: 16 residues. V was clipped by 5 bases and J by 0 bases; unmatched bases: 10. CDR1 MGHRA and CDR2 YSYEKL come from the germline V gene. CDR3: CASSEGRVGLSYEQYF. The DNA for the CDR3 is TGCGCCAGCAGCGAAGGGAGGGTGGGACTCTCCTACGAGCAGTACTTC.

This clone was seen a few times. This chain joins TRBV29-1 and TRBJ1-1, with D uncertain. Trimming removed 6 bases at V and 1 base at J, with 9 bases between. The length of the CDR3 is 12 residues. CDR1 and CDR2 from the germline V gene are SQVTM and ANQGSEA. The CDR3 sequence: CSVGRGNTEAFF. In nucleotides, the CDR3 is TGCAGCGTCGGCCGGGGGAACACTGAAGCTTTCTTT.

The genes are TRBV9 and TRBJ1-2; weak D call: TRBD1 (5 bases). The CDR3 has 13 amino acids. The germline CDR1 and CDR2 sequences are SGDLS and YYNGEE. The V and J ends lost 0 bases and 4 bases respectively, with 7 bases between them. The CDR3 loop reads CASSVEQGYGYTF. As DNA, the CDR3 is TGTGCCAGCAGCGTAGAGCAGGGCTATGGCTACACCTTC.

This chain's CDR3 is CASSIDRVGGYTF. As DNA, the CDR3 is TGTGCCAGTAGTATAGACAGGGTTGGCGGCTACACCTTC. This chain uses TRBV19 with TRBJ1-2; a possible D gene is TRBD1 (5 bases). CDR1 LNHDA and CDR2 SQIVND come from the germline V gene (reference sequence). The CDR3 sequence is 13 residues long. Trimming took off 0 bases at V and 8 bases at J, with 10 bases between the two ends.

The rearrangement uses TRBV9 and TRBJ2-1; D gene ambiguous. V was clipped by 2 bases and J by 10 bases, with 16 bases between them. The CDR3 covers 14 residues. Germline CDR1 and CDR2: SGDLS and YYNGEE. The CDR3 loop reads CASSVAVYANEQFF. The CDR3 nucleotides are TGTGCCAGCAGCGTCGCGGTCTACGCAAACGAGCAGTTCTTC.

The chain combines TRBV19 with TRBJ2-2; 10 bases align to TRBD2. Trimming removed 5 bases from V and 0 bases from J; junction bases left unmatched: 6. The CDR3 consists of 17 residues. Per the germline V gene, CDR1 is LNHDA and CDR2 is SQIVND (reference sequence). CDR3 DNA: TGTGCCAGTAGTCGATCTAGCGGGGGTCCGAACACCGGGGAGCTGTTTTTT. This encodes CASSRSSGGPNTGELFF.